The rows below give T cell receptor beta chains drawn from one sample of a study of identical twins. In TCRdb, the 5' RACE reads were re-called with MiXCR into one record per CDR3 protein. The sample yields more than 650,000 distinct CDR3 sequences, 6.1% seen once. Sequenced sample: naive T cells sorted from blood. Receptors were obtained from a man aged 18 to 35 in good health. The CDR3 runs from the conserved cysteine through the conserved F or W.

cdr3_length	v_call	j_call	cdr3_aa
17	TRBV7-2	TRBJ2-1	CASSLASRASGYNEQFF
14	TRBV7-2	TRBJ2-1	CASSFIRAGNEQFF
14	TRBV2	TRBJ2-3	CASREQLATDTQYF
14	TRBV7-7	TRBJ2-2	CASSRDWNTGELFF
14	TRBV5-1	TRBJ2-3	CASSLGQTADTQYF
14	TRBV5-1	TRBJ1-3	CASSSSTGGNTIYF
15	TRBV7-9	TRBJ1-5	CASSLGRADNQPQHF
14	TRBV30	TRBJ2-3	CAWSSTSGRNSLYF
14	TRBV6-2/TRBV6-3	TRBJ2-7	CASRTTGTRREQYF
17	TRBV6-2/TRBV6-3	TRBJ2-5	CASRTPGTSGIQETQYF
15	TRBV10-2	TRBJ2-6	CASSNTGAGANVLTF
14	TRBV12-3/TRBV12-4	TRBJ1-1	CASNARGGKGAAFF
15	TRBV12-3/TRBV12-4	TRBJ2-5	CASSPARALQETQYF
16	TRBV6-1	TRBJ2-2	CASRSSGTAYTGELFF
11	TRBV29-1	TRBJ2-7	CSVQGTYEQYF
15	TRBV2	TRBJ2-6	CASSPGVFGANVLTF
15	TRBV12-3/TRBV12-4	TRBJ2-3	CASHTVVGFADTQYF
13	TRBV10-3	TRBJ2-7	CAISEGEDGEQYF
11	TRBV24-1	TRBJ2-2	CATGLDRELFF
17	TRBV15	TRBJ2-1	CATSTFPASGRGNEQFF
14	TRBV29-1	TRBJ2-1	CSVVREAVYNEQFF
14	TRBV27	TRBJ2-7	CASGPLAGGDEQYF
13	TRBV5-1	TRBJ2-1	CASSLAFGGEQFF
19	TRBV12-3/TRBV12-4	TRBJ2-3	CASSIGGLVGIAGTDTQYF
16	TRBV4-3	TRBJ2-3	CASSQFSGTSTDTQYF
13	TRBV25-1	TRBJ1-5	CASSEPGTGATHF
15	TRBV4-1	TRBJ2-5	CASSQAEGVGETQYF
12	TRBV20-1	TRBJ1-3	CSALGQGYTIYF
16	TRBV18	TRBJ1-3	CASSPRTGTSGNTIYF
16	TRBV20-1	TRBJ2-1	CSARSSGLAGHYEQFF
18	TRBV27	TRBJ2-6	CASSWTGASSSGANVLTF
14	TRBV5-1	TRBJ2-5	CASSSGGGQETQYF
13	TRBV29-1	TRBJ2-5	CSVVLAGQETQYF
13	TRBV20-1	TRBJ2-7	CSAQPGQGYEQYF
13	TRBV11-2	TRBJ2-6	CATLTLLANVLTF
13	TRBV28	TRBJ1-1	CASSLVGAPEAFF
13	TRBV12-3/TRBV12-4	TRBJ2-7	CASQKGLINEQYF
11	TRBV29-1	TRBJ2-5	CSVVSGETQYF
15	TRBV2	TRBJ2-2	CASIDPETNTGELFF
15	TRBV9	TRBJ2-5	CPRRQKGTPQKSQYF
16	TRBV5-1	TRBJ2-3	CASSLAQGGATDTQYF
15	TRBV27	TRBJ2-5	CASSLGGAGLETQYF
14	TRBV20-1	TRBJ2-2	CSAQEQKNTGELFF
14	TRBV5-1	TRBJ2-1	CASSFERGNNEQFF
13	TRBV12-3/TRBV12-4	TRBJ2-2	CASSNGSTGELFF
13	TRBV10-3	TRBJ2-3	CAAHGGSTDTQYF
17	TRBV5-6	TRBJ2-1	CASSLGSAPPSYNEQFF
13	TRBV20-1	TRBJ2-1	CSATSRAVNEQFF
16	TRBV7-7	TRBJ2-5	CASSWGQKPDQETQYF
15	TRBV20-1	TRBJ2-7	CSARGGLAISYEQYF
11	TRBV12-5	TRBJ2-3	CASATADTQYF
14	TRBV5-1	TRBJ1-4	CASSPTGTNEKLFF
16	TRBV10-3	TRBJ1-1	CAISDFGDRPNTEAFF